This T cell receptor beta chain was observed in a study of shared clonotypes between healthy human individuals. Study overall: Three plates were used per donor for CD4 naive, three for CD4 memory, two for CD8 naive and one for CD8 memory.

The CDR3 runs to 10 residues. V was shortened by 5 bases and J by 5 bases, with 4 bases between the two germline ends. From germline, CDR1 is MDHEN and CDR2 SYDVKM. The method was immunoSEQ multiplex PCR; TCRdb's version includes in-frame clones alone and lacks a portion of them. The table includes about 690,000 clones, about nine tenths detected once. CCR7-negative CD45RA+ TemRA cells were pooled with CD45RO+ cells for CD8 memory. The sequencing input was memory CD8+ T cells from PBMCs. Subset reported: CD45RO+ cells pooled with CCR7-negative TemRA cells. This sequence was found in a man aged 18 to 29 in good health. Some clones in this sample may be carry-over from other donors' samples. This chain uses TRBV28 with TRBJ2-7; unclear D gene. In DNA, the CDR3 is TGTGCCAGCAGTAGGGACGAGCAGTACTTC. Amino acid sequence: CASSRDEQYF.